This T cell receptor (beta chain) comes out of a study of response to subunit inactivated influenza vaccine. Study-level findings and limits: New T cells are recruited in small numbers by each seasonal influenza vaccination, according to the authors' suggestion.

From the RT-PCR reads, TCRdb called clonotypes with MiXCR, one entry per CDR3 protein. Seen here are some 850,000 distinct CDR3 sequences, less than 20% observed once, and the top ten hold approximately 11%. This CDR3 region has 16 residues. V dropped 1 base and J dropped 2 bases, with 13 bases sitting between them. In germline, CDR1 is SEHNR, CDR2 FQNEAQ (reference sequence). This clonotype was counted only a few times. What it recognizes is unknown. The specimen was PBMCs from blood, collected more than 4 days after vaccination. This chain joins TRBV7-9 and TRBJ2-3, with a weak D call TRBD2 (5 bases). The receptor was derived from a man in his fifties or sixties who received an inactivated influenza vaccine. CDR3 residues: CASSLGPGKDTDTQYF. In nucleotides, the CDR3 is TGTGCCAGCAGCTTAGGTCCGGGAAAGGACACAGATACGCAGTATTTT.